This is a list of T cell receptor beta chains from one sample in a study of blood T cell repertoires in COVID-19. Profiled with immunoSEQ multiplex PCR; TCRdb holds only in-frame clones, not every one. The sample shows approximately 140,000 clones, around 82% of them seen only once. Material for sequencing was peripheral blood. Source of these receptors: a man aged 55 to 69 with active or convalescent COVID-19. Each CDR3 is given with its conserved first and last residue. A D gene is named only where the DNA matches it firmly. Where a row states a size, it is once, few, many or the class of an expanded clone; other rows omit it.

TRBJ2-2 NA TRBD2 TRBV10-3 CAISGLAGGFANTGELFF TGTGCCATCAGCGGACTAGCGGGAGGGTTCGCGAACACCGGGGAGCTGTTTTTT
TRBJ2-2 NA NA TRBV9 CASSATPGGGELFF TGTGCCAGCAGCGCCACTCCCGGGGGCGGGGAGCTGTTTTTT
TRBJ1-2 NA NA TRBV28 CASSLESYSYGYTF TGTGCCAGCAGTTTGGAGTCGTACTCGTATGGCTACACCTTC
TRBJ2-7 NA TRBD1 TRBV10-3 CAIGGRGQDEQYF TGTGCCATCGGGGGAAGGGGGCAGGACGAGCAGTACTTC
TRBJ2-5 NA TRBD2 TRBV7-8 CASSSWEVVAGGGETQYF TGTGCCAGCAGCTCTTGGGAGGTGGTAGCGGGAGGGGGAGAGACCCAGTACTTC
TRBJ1-3 NA TRBD1 TRBV7-2 CASSFGQGGGNTIYF TGTGCCAGCAGTTTCGGACAGGGAGGGGGAAACACCATATATTTT
TRBJ1-1 NA NA TRBV12-5 CASALPTADTEAFF TGTGCTAGTGCCCTTCCTACAGCCGACACTGAAGCTTTCTTT
TRBJ1-5 NA NA TRBV4-3 CASSQDYRGPQHF TGCGCCAGCAGCCAAGATTATAGGGGCCCCCAGCATTTT
TRBJ2-7 NA TRBD1 TRBV7-8 CASSSSTRGRRNEQYF TGTGCCAGCAGCTCTTCGACCAGGGGGCGCAGGAACGAGCAGTACTTC
TRBJ2-7 NA TRBD2 TRBV13 CASSFRGLAAVGEQYF TGTGCCAGCAGCTTTCGTGGACTAGCGGCAGTGGGTGAGCAGTACTTC
TRBJ2-7 NA NA TRBV18 CASSPRLEGFYEQYF TGTGCCAGCTCACCGAGACTAGAGGGTTTCTACGAGCAGTACTTC
TRBJ1-1 NA NA TRBV29-1 CSVGGETGIGDTEAFF TGCAGCGTTGGTGGGGAAACAGGGATTGGAGACACTGAAGCTTTCTTT
TRBJ1-1 once NA TRBV18 CASSDYVRGGLEAFF TGTGCCAGCTCAGACTATGTACGCGGGGGCCTTGAAGCTTTCTTT
TRBJ2-5 NA NA TRBV2 CASGAMETQYF TGTGCCAGCGGGGCTATGGAGACCCAGTACTTC
TRBJ1-6 few NA TRBV10-3 CAIRNDRDYNSPLHF TGTGCCATCAGAAATGACCGGGACTATAATTCACCCCTCCACTTT
TRBJ1-6 NA NA TRBV5-1 CASSLVPVQDYNSPLHF TGCGCCAGCAGCTTGGTTCCCGTACAGGACTATAATTCACCCCTCCACTTT
TRBJ2-7 many NA TRBV13 CASSLGSYEQYF TGTGCCAGCAGCTTAGGTTCTTACGAGCAGTACTTC
TRBJ1-3 NA TRBD1 TRBV3-1/TRBV3-2 CASSSTLTGGHYSGNTIYF TGTGCCAGCAGCTCGACTCTTACAGGGGGCCACTATTCTGGAAACACCATATATTTT
TRBJ2-1 NA TRBD1 TRBV6-5 CASSYSGQGVGEQFF TGTGCCAGCAGTTACTCCGGACAGGGGGTCGGTGAGCAGTTCTTC
TRBJ2-1 NA NA TRBV6-5 CASSYSTLALEQFF TGTGCCAGCAGTTACTCAACCCTAGCCCTTGAGCAGTTCTTC
TRBJ1-1 few TRBD1 TRBV10-3 CAIIRDREHTEAFF TGTGCCATCATTCGGGACAGGGAACACACTGAAGCTTTCTTT
TRBJ1-2 NA NA TRBV29-1 CSADGQANYGYTF TGCAGCGCCGATGGGCAGGCTAACTATGGCTACACCTTC
TRBJ2-7 NA TRBD1 TRBV29-1 CSTRTGAYEQYF TGCAGCACCCGGACAGGGGCCTACGAGCAGTACTTC
TRBJ2-7 NA NA TRBV2 CASSRGLGYEQYF TGTGCCAGCAGTAGAGGTCTGGGCTACGAGCAGTACTTC
TRBJ2-2 NA TRBD2 TRBV6-4 CASSNTVGTSGTGELFF TGTGCCAGCAGCAACACCGTAGGGACTAGCGGGACCGGGGAGCTGTTTTTT
TRBJ2-1 NA NA TRBV5-1 CASGAGTSYNEQFF TGCGCCAGCGGGGCGGGGACCTCCTACAATGAGCAGTTCTTC
TRBJ1-5 NA NA TRBV19 CASTSGGGLSDQPQHF TGTGCCAGTACTTCTGGGGGGGGGTTATCAGATCAGCCCCAGCATTTT
TRBJ2-2 NA TRBD2 TRBV19 CASSIGLAGVYTGELFF TGTGCCAGTAGTATAGGGCTAGCGGGAGTATACACCGGGGAGCTGTTTTTT
TRBJ2-7 once TRBD1 TRBV15 CATSRDYGTAYEQYF TGTGCCACCAGCAGAGATTACGGGACAGCCTACGAGCAGTACTTC
TRBJ2-6 once TRBD1 TRBV5-6 CASSFGQGSSGANVLTF TGTGCCAGCAGCTTCGGACAGGGCAGCTCTGGGGCCAACGTCCTGACTTTC
TRBJ1-2 NA NA TRBV5-4 CASSLFNRDGYGYTF TGTGCCAGCAGCTTGTTTAACAGGGATGGCTATGGCTACACCTTC
TRBJ2-1 NA TRBD2 TRBV5-1 CASSFGTSGLEEQFF TGCGCCAGCAGCTTCGGGACTAGCGGACTTGAGGAGCAGTTCTTC
TRBJ2-7 NA NA TRBV7-9 CASRLGDEQYF TGTGCCAGCAGGCTCGGGGACGAGCAGTACTTC
TRBJ1-3 NA NA TRBV2 CASTFSQGSSGNTIYF TGTGCCAGCACATTTTCCCAGGGGAGCTCTGGAAACACCATATATTTT
TRBJ2-7 few TRBD1 TRBV4-1 CASSQDRDRGYEQYF TGCGCCAGCAGCCAAGATAGGGACAGGGGCTACGAGCAGTACTTC
TRBJ1-5 NA NA TRBV5-6 CASSSRRGPQPQHF TGTGCCAGCAGCTCGCGCCGAGGGCCGCAGCCCCAGCATTTT
TRBJ1-5 NA NA TRBV5-1 CASSLNTGPDQPQHF TGCGCCAGCAGCTTAAATACAGGGCCGGATCAGCCCCAGCATTTT
TRBJ2-7 many NA TRBV29-1 CSVVPYGTPLYEQYF TGCAGCGTGGTCCCCTACGGGACTCCGCTCTACGAGCAGTACTTC
TRBJ1-1 NA NA TRBV6-5 CASSKLDAGDTEAFF TGTGCCAGCAGCAAATTAGACGCGGGGGACACTGAAGCTTTCTTT
TRBJ2-7 NA NA TRBV4-3 CASSQFTYEQYF TGCGCCAGCAGCCAATTCACCTACGAGCAGTACTTC